This TCR beta chain was observed in a study of long-term antiretroviral therapy in people with HIV. For this clone: What it binds is unknown.

Study conclusions and caveats: Controls had broader CDR3 length ranges than HIV repertoires did. Despite increasing after ART, diversity remained lower than that of transplant donor controls.

Germline assignment: CDR1 SGDLS and CDR2 YYNGEE. This CDR3 comprises 14 residues. The V end was cut by 3 bases, the J end by 1 base, with 10 bases between. DNA was extracted from approximately 1-10 million thawed cryopreserved PBMC. It was version v3.0 of the immunoSEQ assay that was run at survey level. Sequencing was intended to reach 40,000-50,000 T-cell genomes per sample. Sequencing was performed with immunoSEQ multiplex PCR; in TCRdb, only in-frame clones are kept and a portion is missing. The sample has some 22,000 clones, approximately 80% seen once; the top ten hold 9.5% to 15%. The clonotype comes from a middle-aged man with HIV. Sample: unsorted PBMCs, taken 1.6 years after starting antiretroviral therapy. The gene calls are TRBV9 and TRBJ2-5; the D gene is possibly TRBD1 (5 bases). The CDR3 loop reads CASSAPGLQETQYF. The CDR3 DNA follows: TGTGCCAGCAGCGCCCCAGGGCTCCAAGAGACCCAGTACTTC. Looking up the rest from reference TRBV9 and TRBJ2-5 gives the full variable domain: DSGVTQTPKHLITATGQRVTLRCSPRSGDLSVYWYQQSLDQGLQFLIQYYNGEERAKGNILERFSAQQFPDLHSELNLSSLELGDSALYFCASSAPGLQETQYFGPGTRLLVL.